The 10 T cell receptor beta chains below come from one sample, sequenced in a study of identical twins. TCRdb re-analysed the 5' RACE reads in MiXCR, keeping a single row per CDR3 protein. The sample shows 470,000 or so distinct CDR3 sequences, approximately 25% of them seen only once. This sample was also put to use in a study of T cells expressing NK-cell markers.

The material sequenced was CD4+ T cells sorted from blood. The source of these receptors is a woman under 30 in good health.

This clonotype was recorded once. The V gene is TRBV19, the J gene TRBJ1-1; 9 bases are shared with TRBD1. With 9 bases clipped from V and 3 bases from J, the junction kept 8 bases outside the gene matches. The CDR3 contains 14 residues. The germline V gene encodes CDR1 LNHDA and CDR2 SQIVND (reference sequence). The CDR3 loop reads CASHRDRDDTEAFF. The CDR3 bases are TGTGCCAGCCACCGGGACAGGGATGACACTGAAGCTTTCTTT. Full variable domain (missing parts from reference TRBV19 and TRBJ1-1): DGGITQSPKYLFRKEGQNVTLSCEQNLNHDAMYWYRQDPGQGLRLIYYSQIVNDFQKGDIAEGYSVSREKKESFPLTVTSAQKNPTAFYLCASHRDRDDTEAFFGQGTRLTVV.

The chain joins TRBV12-3 or TRBV12-4 to TRBJ2-5; D is unresolved. CDR3 length: 12 amino acids. V was pared by 8 bases and J by 2 bases, with 9 bases between. CDR3 region: CASGEIQETQYF. The CDR3 DNA sequence: TGTGCCAGCGGAGAGATTCAAGAGACCCAGTACTTC.

This clonotype has more than one count but fewer than ten. V and J are TRBV10-3 and TRBJ2-1; TRBD1 agrees at 7 bases. The CDR3 spans 14 residues. From germline, CDR1 is ENHRY and CDR2 SYGVKD. After removal of 7 bases from V and 0 bases from J, the junction contained 3 bases not matched to a gene. This CDR3 is CAITRQGSYNEQFF. The CDR3 DNA sequence: TGTGCCATCACCCGACAGGGCTCCTACAATGAGCAGTTCTTC.

The table lists this clonotype with a few counts. The chain recombines TRBV12-3 or TRBV12-4 with TRBJ1-5, with D uncertain. V gave up 6 bases and J gave up 6 bases, with 12 bases separating them. This CDR3 spans 13 amino acids. DNA of the CDR3: TGTGCCAGCAGCAGGACGGCGAGTCAGCCCCAGCATTTT. Its protein is CASSRTASQPQHF.

In its sample, this clonotype was seen a few times. The V gene is TRBV12-3 or TRBV12-4, the J gene TRBJ2-4; D is unclear. The CDR3 sequence is 16 residues long. The V end lost 6 bases, the J end lost 7 bases, and 22 bases lay between the germline ends. CDR3 region: CASRNSGDSQRNIQYF. CDR3 sequence (DNA): TGTGCCAGCAGGAACAGTGGGGATAGCCAAAGGAACATTCAGTACTTC.

This clonotype came up a few times. The gene calls are TRBV3-1 and TRBJ2-1; 8 bases match TRBD2. J was trimmed by 6 bases and V by 6 bases; bases with no gene match: 7. The CDR3 is 14 amino acids. CDR1 and CDR2 (germline): LGHDT, YNNKEL (reference sequence). The CDR3 nucleotides read TGTGCCAGCAGTCTAACTAGCGGAGCCAATGAGCAGTTCTTC. Amino acids: CASSLTSGANEQFF.

Ten or more counts support this clonotype. V gene TRBV15 combines with J gene TRBJ2-5, with a weak D call TRBD2 (6 bases). The CDR3 extends over 14 amino acids. Trimming pared 0 bases from V and 4 bases from J, leaving 9 bases between. Germline CDR1 LNHNV, CDR2 YYDKDF (reference sequence). CDR3 sequence reads: CATSRDRAGETQYF. The CDR3 DNA follows: TGTGCCACCAGCAGAGATCGAGCGGGAGAGACCCAGTACTTC.

This clonotype was observed a handful of times. J is TRBJ2-5 and V is TRBV19, with a tentative D call TRBD1 (5 bases). Germline V gene data show CDR1 as LNHDA and CDR2 as SQIVND (reference sequence). V shed 4 bases and J shed 7 bases, with 13 bases lying between them. The CDR3 covers 13 residues. The CDR3 coding sequence is TGTGCCAGTAGTACCAACCGCCAGGGGACCCAGTACTTC. Translating gives CASSTNRQGTQYF.

This chain joins TRBV20-1 and TRBJ1-4; no reliable D call. This CDR3 contains 13 residues. V lost 0 bases and J lost 6, with 8 bases in between. Germline V gene lookup returns CDR1 DFQATT and CDR2 SNEGSKA (reference sequence). CDR3 amino acids: CSARDGNYEKLFF. CDR3 sequence (DNA): TGCAGTGCTAGAGATGGGAATTATGAAAAACTGTTTTTT.

The V and J genes are TRBV20-1 and TRBJ2-1, with D perhaps matching TRBD2 (6 bases). V lost 0 bases to trimming and J lost 3 bases, with 15 bases between them. Germline values: CDR1 DFQATT, CDR2 SNEGSKA (reference sequence). This CDR3 is built from 16 residues. The CDR3 region has the DNA TGCAGTGCTAGAGACGGGTTCGGGAGAGTCTACAATGAGCAGTTCTTC. This translates into CSARDGFGRVYNEQFF.